This T cell receptor (beta chain) was sequenced in a study of blood T cell repertoires in COVID-19. Turning to the study itself: From T cells, B-cell-depleted T cells, or PBMCs came the material, which was cDNA or gDNA.

This CDR3 contains 15 residues. Germline loops: CDR1 SGHNT, CDR2 YYREEE (reference sequence). V shed 1 base, J shed 0 bases, and the junction held 4 bases outside the gene matches. The sample holds one count of this clone. Repertoires were generated with immunoSEQ multiplex PCR, while TCRdb's copy carries only in-frame clones and drops some. This table has about 76,000 clones, 86% appearing once. The sequencing sample was made of peripheral blood. The clonotype comes from a human donor in a cohort sampled during active COVID-19. The chain combines TRBV5-4 with TRBJ2-7; 7 bases match TRBD1. The CDR3 loop is CASSLQGVASYEQYF. The CDR3 DNA sequence: TGTGCCAGCAGCTTGCAGGGGGTGGCCTCCTACGAGCAGTACTTC.